Shown below are 8 T cell receptor beta chains from a single sample sequenced in a study of breast tumors, draining lymph nodes, adjacent tissues. TCRdb reprocessed the multiplex PCR reads with MiXCR, giving one entry per CDR3 protein. Counted here are some 250,000 distinct CDR3 sequences, less than 40% occurring once; the ten biggest clones make up approximately 3.3%. Axillary draining lymph nodes of breast cancer patients supplied the node samples. What was sequenced was axillary lymph node tissue. Receptor source: a female donor with breast cancer. Some clones in this sample may be carry-over from other donors' samples.

At least ten counts were recorded for this clonotype. The J gene is TRBJ2-7, the V gene TRBV7-2; D not certain. V dropped 4 bases and J dropped 2 bases, with 6 bases sitting between them. CDR1 is SGHTA and CDR2 is FQGNSA in the germline V gene. This CDR3 is 12 amino acids long. The CDR3 sequence: CASSYPTYEQYF. As DNA, the CDR3 is TGTGCCAGCAGCTACCCTACCTACGAGCAGTACTTC.

Written as DNA, the CDR3 is TGTGCCAGCTCAGGGACAGGGAGGGATCAGCCCCAGCATTTT. It is translated as CASSGTGRDQPQHF. The rearrangement joins TRBV18 to TRBJ1-5, with 9 nucleotides matching TRBD1. Losses at the gene ends were 5 bases for V and 5 bases for J; bases not matched to a gene: 4. The CDR3 runs 14 residues. Germline-derived CDR1 and CDR2 are KGHSH and LQKENI.

Details on this clonotype: A read error is possible here, since a much larger clone lies one base away. The rearrangement joins TRBV20-1 to TRBJ2-1; 7 nucleotides agree with TRBD2. The CDR3 spans 14 residues. The trim removed 3 bases at V and 10 bases at J, leaving 12 bases unmatched. Germline CDR1 and CDR2: DFQATT and SNEGSKA (reference sequence). CDR3 bases: TGCAGTGCTAGCCCGGGAGGCCCTACGGCGGAGCAGTTCTTC. Translated, it gives CSASPGGPTAEQFF.

Worth noting for this clonotype: The junction does not match germline at one end; this may be a read error. The rearrangement uses TRBV14 and TRBJ1-2, with D uncertain. Germline V gene lookup returns CDR1 SGHDN and CDR2 FVKESK. The CDR3 extends over 15 amino acids. CDR3 protein: CASSQEFGFDYGSTF. The CDR3 nucleotides are TGTGCCAGCAGCCAAGAATTCGGGTTTGACTATGGCTCCACCTTC. The entire variable domain, with the rest obtained from reference TRBV14 and TRBJ1-2, is as follows: EAGVTQFPSHSVIEKGQTVTLRCDPISGHDNLYWYRRVMGKEIKFLLHFVKESKQDESGMPNNRFLAERTGGTYSTLKVQPAELEDSGVYFCASSQEFGFDYGSTFGSGTRLTVV.

This clonotype appeared many times. V and J are TRBV10-1 and TRBJ2-6, with 7 positions matching TRBD1. Germline V lookup: CDR1 WNHNN, CDR2 SYGVQD (reference sequence). The CDR3 loop spans 16 amino acids. V lost 6 bases, J lost 1 base, and 6 bases stayed unmatched. The CDR3 loop reads CASRYARGSGANVLTF. The CDR3 region has the DNA TGCGCCAGCAGGTATGCCAGGGGGTCTGGGGCCAACGTCCTGACTTTC.

As concerns this clonotype: This sequence may be a read error, since a much larger clone differs from it by one base. The V call is TRBV6-5, the J call TRBJ1-6, with 7 bases fitting TRBD1. The CDR3 spans 15 residues. Unmatched junction bases numbered 15, after V lost 6 bases and J lost 13 bases. CDR1 is MNHEY and CDR2 is SVGAGI in the germline V gene. The CDR3 coding sequence is TGTGCCAGCAGGCGGTTTGGACAGGTCCAGTCCCCCCTCCACTTT. Amino acid sequence: CASRRFGQVQSPLHF.

This clonotype has only a few counts. This chain connects TRBV6-2 or TRBV6-3 to TRBJ2-7; D uncertain. The CDR3 runs to 14 residues. Trimming left V 6 bases short and J 2 bases short, with 14 bases between. Looked up from germline, CDR1 is MNHEY and CDR2 is SVGEGT. The CDR3 sequence is CASSLSGIPYEQYF. The CDR3 DNA reads as TGTGCCAGCAGCCTTTCGGGTATACCCTACGAGCAGTACTTC.

This clonotype has a handful of counts. V gene TRBV6-5 combines with J gene TRBJ2-2; the match to TRBD1 covers 7 bases. The V gene end was trimmed by 2 bases and the J gene end by 3 bases; junction bases not matched to a gene: 3. CDR3 length: 15 residues. Germline lookup yields CDR1 MNHEY and CDR2 SVGAGI. The CDR3 loop reads CASSYRGLDTGELFF. The DNA of the CDR3 is TGTGCCAGCAGTTACAGGGGGCTGGACACCGGGGAGCTGTTTTTT.